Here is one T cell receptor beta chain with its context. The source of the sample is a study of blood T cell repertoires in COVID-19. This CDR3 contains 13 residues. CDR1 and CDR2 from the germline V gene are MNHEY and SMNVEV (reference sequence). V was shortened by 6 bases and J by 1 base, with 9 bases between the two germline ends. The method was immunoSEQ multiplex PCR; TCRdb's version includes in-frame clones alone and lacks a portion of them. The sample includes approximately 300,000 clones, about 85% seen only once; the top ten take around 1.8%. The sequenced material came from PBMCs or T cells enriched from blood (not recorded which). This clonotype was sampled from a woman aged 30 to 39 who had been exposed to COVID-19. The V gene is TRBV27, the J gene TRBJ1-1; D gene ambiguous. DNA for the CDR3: TGTGCCAGCAGCACCGAGAGGAACACTGAAGCTTTCTTT. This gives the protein CASSTERNTEAFF.